The 5 T cell receptor beta chains listed next were all sequenced from one sample in a study of T-cell memory formation after mild COVID-19. Via MiXCR, TCRdb re-called the 5' RACE reads, giving one row per CDR3 protein. The table lists roughly 600,000 distinct CDR3 sequences, around 17% of them singletons. The specimen sequenced was PBMCs or a T cell subset sorted from them (not recorded which). Receptors originate from an adult woman who had mild COVID-19 (a few samples of this study predate the infection). Cell type and time point are not known.

This chain uses TRBV5-1 with TRBJ2-3, with TRBD1 matching over 8 bases. This CDR3 contains 15 residues. Per germline, CDR1 SGHRS and CDR2 YFSETQ. Trimming cost V 6 bases and J 1 base; bases outside gene matches: 7. The CDR3 DNA reads as TGCGCCAGCAACTGGCAGGGGGCCGGCACAGATACGCAGTATTTT. Its protein product is CASNWQGAGTDTQYF.

The chain uses TRBV2 and TRBJ2-1, with TRBD2 identical over 7 bases. Germline CDR1 SNHLY, CDR2 FYNNEI. The CDR3 runs 15 residues. V lost 8 bases, J lost 4 bases, and 11 bases stayed unmatched. CDR3 amino acids: CASDEGGRIYNEQFF. Written as DNA, the CDR3 is TGTGCCAGCGACGAGGGAGGGCGGATTTACAATGAGCAGTTCTTC.

This clonotype turned up a few times. The V call is TRBV18, the J call TRBJ2-7; possible D gene TRBD2, 6 bases. V was shortened by 2 bases and J by 3 bases, with 17 bases between the two germline ends. This CDR3 is 16 amino acids long. Germline V gene lookup returns CDR1 KGHSH and CDR2 LQKENI. The CDR3 DNA reads TGTGCCAGCTCACCATTCAAGGCGGGAAGCATCTACGAGCAGTACTTC. Translation gives CASSPFKAGSIYEQYF. Complete variable domain (other parts from reference TRBV18 and TRBJ2-7): NAGVMQNPRHLVRRRGQEARLRCSPMKGHSHVYWYRQLPEEGLKFMVYLQKENIIDESGMPKERFSAEFPKEGPSILRIQQVVRGDSAAYFCASSPFKAGSIYEQYFGPGTRLTVT.

The chain employs TRBV3-1 and TRBJ1-5; possible D gene TRBD1, 6 bases. The CDR3 sequence is 14 residues long. The ends were cut back, 3 bases at V and 7 bases at J, with 13 bases in the middle. In germline, CDR1 is LGHDT, CDR2 YNNKEL (reference sequence). The CDR3 sequence: CASSQKQGGQPQHF. Written as DNA, the CDR3 is TGTGCCAGCAGCCAGAAACAGGGTGGGCAGCCCCAGCATTTT.

The chain recombines TRBV25-1 with TRBJ1-5, with a weak D call TRBD1 (5 bases). The CDR3 has 16 residues. Between the trimmed V and J ends, which lost 5 bases and 3 bases, there was a span of 17 bases. Per germline, CDR1 MGHDK and CDR2 SYGVNS. CDR3 sequence: CASSSPGRGDNQPQHF. The CDR3, as DNA: TGTGCCAGCAGTTCCCCAGGGAGGGGAGACAATCAGCCCCAGCATTTT. The full variable domain, with the rest looked up from reference TRBV25-1 and TRBJ1-5, is EADIYQTPRYLVIGTGKKITLECSQTMGHDKMYWYQQDPGMELHLIHYSYGVNSTEKGDLSSESTVSRIRTEHFPLTLESARPSHTSQYLCASSSPGRGDNQPQHFGDGTRLSIL.